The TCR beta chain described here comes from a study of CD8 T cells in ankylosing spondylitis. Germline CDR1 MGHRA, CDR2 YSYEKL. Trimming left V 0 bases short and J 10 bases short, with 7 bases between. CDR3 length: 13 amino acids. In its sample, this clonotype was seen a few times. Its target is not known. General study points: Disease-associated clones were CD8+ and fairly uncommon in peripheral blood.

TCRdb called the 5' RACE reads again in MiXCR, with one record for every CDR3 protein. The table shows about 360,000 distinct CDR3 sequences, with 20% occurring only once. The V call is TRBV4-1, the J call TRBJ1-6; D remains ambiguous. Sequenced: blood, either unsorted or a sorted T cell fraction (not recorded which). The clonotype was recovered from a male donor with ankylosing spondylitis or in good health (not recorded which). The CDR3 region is CASSQDTGSPLHF. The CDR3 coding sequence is TGCGCCAGCAGCCAAGATACCGGATCACCCCTCCACTTT.